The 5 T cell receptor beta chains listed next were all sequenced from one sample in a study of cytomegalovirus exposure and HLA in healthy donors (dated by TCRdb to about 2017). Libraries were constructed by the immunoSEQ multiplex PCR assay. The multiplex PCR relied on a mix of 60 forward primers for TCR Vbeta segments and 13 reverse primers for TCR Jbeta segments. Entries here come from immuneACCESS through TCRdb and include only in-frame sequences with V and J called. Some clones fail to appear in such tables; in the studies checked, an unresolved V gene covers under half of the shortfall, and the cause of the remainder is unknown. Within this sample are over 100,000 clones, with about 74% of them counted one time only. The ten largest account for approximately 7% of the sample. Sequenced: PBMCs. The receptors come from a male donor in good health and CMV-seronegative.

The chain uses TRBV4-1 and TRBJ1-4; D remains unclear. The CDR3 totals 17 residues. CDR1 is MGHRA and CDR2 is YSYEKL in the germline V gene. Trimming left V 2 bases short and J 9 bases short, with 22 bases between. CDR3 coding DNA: TGCGCCAGCAGCCAACCCCTTACCGGGATTAAAGGCCAAAAACTGTTTTTT. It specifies CASSQPLTGIKGQKLFF.

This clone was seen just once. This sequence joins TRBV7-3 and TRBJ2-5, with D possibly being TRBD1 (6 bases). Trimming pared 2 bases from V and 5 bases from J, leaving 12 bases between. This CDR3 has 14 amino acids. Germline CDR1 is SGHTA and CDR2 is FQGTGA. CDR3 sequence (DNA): TGTGCCAGCAGCTTAGTGACAGGTCGGGAGACCCAGTACTTC. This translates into CASSLVTGRETQYF.

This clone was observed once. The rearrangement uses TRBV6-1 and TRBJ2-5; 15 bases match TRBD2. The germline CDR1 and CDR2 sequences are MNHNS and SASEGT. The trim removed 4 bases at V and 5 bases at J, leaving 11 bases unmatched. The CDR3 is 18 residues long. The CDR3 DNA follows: TGTGCCAGCAGTGGGAATGGACTAGCGGGGGGGCTTGGGGAGACCCAGTACTTC. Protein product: CASSGNGLAGGLGETQYF.

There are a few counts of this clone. In DNA, the CDR3 is TGTGCCTGGAGTGGACTAGCGGGACGGGATACGCAGTATTTT. It codes for CAWSGLAGRDTQYF. J is TRBJ2-3 and V is TRBV30; 11 bases are shared with TRBD2. The V gene end was trimmed by 1 base and the J gene end by 6 bases; junction bases not matched to a gene: 3. CDR3 size: 14 residues. Germline V gene sequence: CDR1 GTSNPN, CDR2 SVGIG (reference sequence).

This chain's CDR3 is CAISGRTGTGDGYTF. The CDR3 DNA sequence: TGTGCCATCAGTGGTCGGACAGGGACAGGTGATGGCTACACCTTC. The rearrangement uses TRBV10-3 and TRBJ1-2; 8 bases agree with TRBD1. The CDR3 is 15 residues long. V shed 4 bases, J shed 6 bases, and the junction held 10 bases outside the gene matches. Looked up from germline, CDR1 is ENHRY and CDR2 is SYGVKD.